This TCR beta chain was identified during a study of OX40 agonist ivuxolimab in advanced cancers. Study at large: Partial responses were achieved by three patients, of whom one had hepatocellular carcinoma and two had cutaneous melanoma.

Patients with autoimmune history or systemic immunosuppression were excluded. Profiled with immunoSEQ multiplex PCR; TCRdb holds only in-frame clones, not every one. The repertoire holds tens of thousands of clones, with 80% as singletons. The CDR3 consists of 15 residues. With 4 bases clipped from V and 8 bases from J, the junction kept 10 bases outside the gene matches. From germline, CDR1 is SEHNR and CDR2 FQNEAQ (reference sequence). V and J are TRBV7-9 and TRBJ1-4; 7 bases agree with TRBD1. The TCR was taken from an adult with an advanced solid tumor such as melanoma, head and neck, liver or kidney cancer. Sequences were derived from CD4+ or CD8+ T cells sorted from blood, sampled in a trial of the OX40 agonist ivuxolimab. CDR3 in amino acids: CASSSRQGLGEKLFF. DNA for the CDR3: TGTGCCAGCAGCTCTAGACAGGGCTTGGGGGAAAAACTGTTTTTT.